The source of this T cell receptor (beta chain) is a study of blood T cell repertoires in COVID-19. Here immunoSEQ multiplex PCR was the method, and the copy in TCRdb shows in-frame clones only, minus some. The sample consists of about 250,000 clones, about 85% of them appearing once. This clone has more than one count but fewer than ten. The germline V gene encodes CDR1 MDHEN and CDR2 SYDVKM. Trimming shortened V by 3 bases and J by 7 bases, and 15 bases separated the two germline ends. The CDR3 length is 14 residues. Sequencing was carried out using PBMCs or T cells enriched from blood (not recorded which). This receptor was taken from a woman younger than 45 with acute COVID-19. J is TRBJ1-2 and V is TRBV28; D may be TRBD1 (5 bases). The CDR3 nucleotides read TGTGCCAGCAGTTTCGGGGGTCCGGGATCTGGCTACACCTTC. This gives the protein CASSFGGPGSGYTF.